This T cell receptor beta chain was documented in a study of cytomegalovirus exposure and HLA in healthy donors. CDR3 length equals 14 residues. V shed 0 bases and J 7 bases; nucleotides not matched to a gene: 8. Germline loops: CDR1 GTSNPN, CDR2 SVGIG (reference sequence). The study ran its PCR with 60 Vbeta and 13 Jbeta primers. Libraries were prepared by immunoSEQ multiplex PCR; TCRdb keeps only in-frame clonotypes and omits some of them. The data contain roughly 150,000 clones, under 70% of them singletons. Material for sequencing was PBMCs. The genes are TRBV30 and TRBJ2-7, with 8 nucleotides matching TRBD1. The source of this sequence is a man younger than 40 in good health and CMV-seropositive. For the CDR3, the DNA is TGTGCCTGGAGTGTAACCGGGACAGGTGTAGAGCAGTACTTC. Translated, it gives CAWSVTGTGVEQYF.